These T cell receptor beta chains were read from a single sample in a study of T-cell memory formation after mild COVID-19. TCRdb re-called the 5' RACE reads with MiXCR, one entry per CDR3 protein. In the table there are more than 150,000 distinct CDR3 sequences, approximately 17% of which are singletons. Sequenced input: PBMCs or a T cell subset sorted from them (not recorded which). Source of these receptors: a man between 18 and 29 years old who had mild COVID-19 (a few samples of this study predate the infection). Cell type and time point are not known. The conserved cysteine and the conserved F or W are not part of the CDR3 here.

V	J	CDR3
TRBV20-1	TRBJ2-3	SARGLAGGPRAQY
TRBV11-2	TRBJ2-6	ASSGPGSGANVLT
TRBV5-1	TRBJ2-5	ASSLTRVTETQY
TRBV5-1	TRBJ2-7	ASSSGWGSSEGSYEQY
TRBV7-3	TRBJ2-3	ASSSRGGAGADTQY
TRBV16	TRBJ1-3	ASSQSPNGNTIY
TRBV7-6	TRBJ2-1	ASSSQGSLASYASLRRNEQF
TRBV5-1	TRBJ1-1	ASRTEMNTEAF
TRBV6-6	TRBJ2-7	ASSGLAQAYEQY
TRBV7-9	TRBJ1-1	ASSWSTGVTEAF
TRBV18	TRBJ1-1	ASSPPTVNTEAF
TRBV7-2	TRBJ1-5	ASSFDSDQPQH
TRBV3-1	TRBJ2-1	ASSQGFREQF
TRBV14	TRBJ2-1	ASSQDYKRGTGPNEQF
TRBV7-2	TRBJ2-1	ASSFSGSSYNEQF
TRBV7-2	TRBJ2-1	ASSLGRGSEQF
TRBV4-1	TRBJ2-1	ASSQVGVFIHEQF
TRBV5-1	TRBJ1-2	ASSEGTGYGYT
TRBV15	TRBJ2-3	ATSRRTGVGNTQY
TRBV6-4	TRBJ2-3	ASSEEEGTDTQY
TRBV12-3/TRBV12-4	TRBJ2-3	ASSSNRGRLADTQY
TRBV6-5	TRBJ1-2	ASTSQRGRHYT
TRBV7-2	TRBJ1-5	ASSLVGGGNQPQH
TRBV7-9	TRBJ2-2	ARGLNTGELF
TRBV4-3	TRBJ2-7	PSSQAAGLGYEQY
TRBV5-1	TRBJ1-6	ASSLWTGANSPLH
TRBV7-3	TRBJ2-5	ASSLNGFQETQY
TRBV4-2	TRBJ2-2	ASSQETDRGELF
TRBV10-3	TRBJ2-4	AISAEGNIQY
TRBV11-1	TRBJ1-6	ASSPSQGVESPLH
TRBV6-2/TRBV6-3	TRBJ1-1	ASRSQGGATEAF
TRBV5-1	TRBJ2-1	ASRDSSYNEQF
TRBV20-1	TRBJ2-5	SARESKGAIETQY
TRBV24-1	TRBJ2-1	ATSVAGVVNEQF
TRBV4-2	TRBJ1-6	ASSREAGAGGQNSPLH
TRBV7-9	TRBJ1-1	ASSRILEQRNTEAF
TRBV5-1	TRBJ2-2	ASSFSGNSGELF
TRBV20-1	TRBJ2-2	SARGLPMNTGELF
TRBV5-1	TRBJ2-1	ASSGLAGTNEQF
TRBV7-2	TRBJ1-1	ASSLLLNPEAF
TRBV2	TRBJ2-3	ASSTGTSGGTQY
TRBV7-2	TRBJ1-5	ASSLASRTRIH
TRBV18	TRBJ1-1	ASSGQGGPEAF
TRBV7-9	TRBJ2-5	ASSLGGFPETQY
TRBV12-3/TRBV12-4	TRBJ1-2	ASSLRGNYGYT
TRBV5-1	TRBJ2-1	ASSPMVDSPYNEQF
TRBV5-6	TRBJ2-3	ASSLARRADTQY
TRBV5-1	TRBJ2-7	ASSLASGDYEQY
TRBV28	TRBJ1-1	ASSFPGSPLGAF
TRBV3-1	TRBJ2-3	ASSHARGGTDTQY
TRBV3-1	TRBJ1-6	ASSHGQLNSPLN
TRBV20-1	TRBJ2-5	SAAGVQETQY
TRBV5-1	TRBJ1-2	ASSSTGGLPYGYT
TRBV12-3/TRBV12-4	TRBJ2-1	ASSLIGGVYNEQF
TRBV7-2	TRBJ2-2	ASSVGTVQLGELF